A selection of T cell receptor beta chains follows, all from one sample in a study of cytomegalovirus exposure and HLA in healthy donors. Assay: immunoSEQ multiplex PCR; the TCRdb copy retains only in-frame clones and omits some. The table has about 140,000 clones, roughly 90% seen once. Sequencing was performed on PBMCs. The receptors come from a woman in her forties in good health and CMV-seronegative. Both conserved end residues are part of each CDR3. A D gene is named only where the DNA matches it firmly. Where a row states a size, it is once, few, many or the class of an expanded clone; other rows omit it.

clone size	J gene	V gene	D gene	CDR3 DNA	CDR3 protein
-	TRBJ2-1	TRBV5-6	TRBD1	TGTGCCAGCAGCAAGGAGGACAGGGGGAATTACAATGAGCAGTTCTTC	CASSKEDRGNYNEQFF
-	TRBJ2-7	TRBV14	-	TGTGCCAGCACCGAGCATGGACAGAAAACCTACGAGCAGTACTTC	CASTEHGQKTYEQYF
-	TRBJ2-6	TRBV6-5	-	TGTGCCCTCGGGACTGGGGCCAACGTCCTGACTTTC	CALGTGANVLTF
-	TRBJ1-5	TRBV28	-	TGTGCCAGCAGCTCCGTTTTGGTAGGGGCCCAGCATTTT	CASSSVLVGAQHF
-	TRBJ2-7	TRBV7-9	-	TGTGCCAGCAGCCGGGGGGCCCCCTACGAGCAGTACTTC	CASSRGAPYEQYF
-	TRBJ2-1	TRBV5-6	-	TGTGCCAGCTCCCCTCAGGGCAATGAGCAGTTCTTC	CASSPQGNEQFF
-	TRBJ1-3	TRBV7-9	-	TGTGCCAGCAGCTTAGGGACAGTCTCTGGAAACACCATATATTTT	CASSLGTVSGNTIYF
-	TRBJ2-7	TRBV7-9	TRBD2	TGTGCCAGCAGCTTAGGGGGACTAGCGGGGTCCTACGAGCAGTACTTC	CASSLGGLAGSYEQYF
once	TRBJ1-2	TRBV4-2	-	TGTGCCAGCAGCCTGCGGGGAGTCCTCTATGGCTACACCTTC	CASSLRGVLYGYTF
-	TRBJ1-2	TRBV5-4	-	TGTGCCAGCAGCTCCCCGCAGGGTGGTGACTATGGCTACACCTTC	CASSSPQGGDYGYTF
-	TRBJ1-6	TRBV7-9	-	TGTGCCAGCAGCCCTCTGTCCGGTAGCTCACCCCTCCACTTT	CASSPLSGSSPLHF
-	TRBJ2-7	TRBV30	-	TGTGCCTGGGGCAAACAGGGTATCTACGAGCAGTACTTC	CAWGKQGIYEQYF
-	TRBJ2-1	TRBV6-6	-	TGTGCCAGCATTTCGGCGGGCCTAGGCAATGAGCAGTTCTTC	CASISAGLGNEQFF
once	TRBJ2-4	TRBV29-1	-	TGCAGCGTTGAGGCGGACCAGGGGTACATTCAGTACTTC	CSVEADQGYIQYF
few	TRBJ1-1	TRBV7-9	-	TGTTCCAGCAGCTTCGGGGTGGGGTACACTGAAGCTTTCTTT	CSSSFGVGYTEAFF
-	TRBJ1-1	TRBV7-3	-	TGTGCCAGCAGCTTACAGGGAAACACTGAAGCTTTCTTT	CASSLQGNTEAFF
-	TRBJ2-1	TRBV6-5	TRBD1	TGTGCCAGCAGTAAGTCGACAGGGGGGGGCCGTGAGCAGTTCTTC	CASSKSTGGGREQFF
once	TRBJ2-7	TRBV5-1	TRBD1	TGCGCCAGCAGCCCACCAGGGGGCCTCAACGAGCAGTACTTC	CASSPPGGLNEQYF
once	TRBJ1-5	TRBV19	-	TGTGCCAGTAGTCTCCTCGGTCCTAATCAGCCCCAGCATTTT	CASSLLGPNQPQHF
once	TRBJ2-7	TRBV5-1	-	TGCGCCAGCAGTTATGAGCCGGCAGGCTACGAGCAGTACTTC	CASSYEPAGYEQYF
once	TRBJ2-7	TRBV10-1	TRBD2	TGCGCCAGCAGTGAGTCACTTAGCGGGAAGGACGAGCAGTACTTC	CASSESLSGKDEQYF
-	TRBJ1-1	TRBV11-3	-	TGTGCCAGCAGCCTCCAGGGAACGAACACTGAAGCTTTCTTT	CASSLQGTNTEAFF
-	TRBJ2-5	TRBV29-1	TRBD1	TGCAGCGTTGAAGGACATGACAGGGGTCAAGAGACCCAGTACTTC	CSVEGHDRGQETQYF
-	TRBJ1-1	TRBV6-5	-	TGTGCCAGCAGCCCCCTTCGAGGGACTGAAGCTTTCTTT	CASSPLRGTEAFF
-	TRBJ2-1	TRBV28	-	TGTGCCAGCAGTTTAACCGGGGCCTACAATGAGCAGTTCTTC	CASSLTGAYNEQFF
-	TRBJ2-3	TRBV4-3	-	TGCGCCAGCAGCCAAGCTACAGCCGCAGATACGCAGTATTTT	CASSQATAADTQYF
few	TRBJ1-1	TRBV6-5	TRBD1	TGTGCCAGCAGTTACACCAGGGGGCCAACGGATGAAGCTTTCTTT	CASSYTRGPTDEAFF
-	TRBJ2-1	TRBV7-8	-	TGTGCCAGCGGAGCTCCCATAGCCTACAATGAGCAGTTCTTC	CASGAPIAYNEQFF
-	TRBJ1-2	TRBV27	TRBD1	TGTGCCAGCAGTTTATGGATGGGCAGGGGGACGTATGGCTACACCTTC	CASSLWMGRGTYGYTF
-	TRBJ2-2	TRBV11-2	TRBD1	TGTGCCAGCAGCCCTATCGACAGGGCCGGGGAGCTGTTTTTT	CASSPIDRAGELFF
-	TRBJ1-1	TRBV27	TRBD1	TGTGCCAGCAGTTCCTCGGCAGGGGGCATTGACTGGGGTATGAACACTGAAGCTTTCTTT	CASSSSAGGIDWGMNTEAFF
-	TRBJ2-5	TRBV15	-	TGTGCCACCAGCAGACAGGCCCAAGAGACCCAGTACTTC	CATSRQAQETQYF
-	TRBJ1-1	TRBV4-2	TRBD1	TGTGCCACCGGAGGGACAGGGGGCGACACTGAAGCTTTCTTT	CATGGTGGDTEAFF
-	TRBJ2-7	TRBV6-5	-	TGTGCCAGCAGACCCAGGCGGGGACAGTCCTACGAGCAGTACTTC	CASRPRRGQSYEQYF
-	TRBJ2-7	TRBV11-2	TRBD2	TGTGCCAGCAGCACGGGACTATACTACGAGCAGTACTTC	CASSTGLYYEQYF
-	TRBJ2-3	TRBV30	TRBD1	TGTGCCTGGAGTAACAGGGGATTGACAGATACGCAGTATTTT	CAWSNRGLTDTQYF
-	TRBJ2-2	TRBV19	TRBD2	TGTGCCAGCACCCCCGGGCGGGAGCGATTCACCGGGGAGCTGTTTTTT	CASTPGRERFTGELFF
-	TRBJ1-2	TRBV28	TRBD1	TGTGCCAGCATCCCCCAGACAGGGCTGGTACGAGAGGGCTACACCTTC	CASIPQTGLVREGYTF
-	TRBJ2-2	TRBV7-9	TRBD2	TGTTCCAGCAGCCGGACTAGCGGGCCGAACACCGGGGAGCTGTTTTTT	CSSSRTSGPNTGELFF
-	TRBJ1-2	TRBV4-1	-	TGCGCCAGCAGCCTACAAGGGGGAGATGGCTACACCTTC	CASSLQGGDGYTF
-	TRBJ2-3	TRBV19	TRBD1	TGTGCCAGACCCCAGGGGGCCGATACGCAGTATTTT	CARPQGADTQYF
-	TRBJ1-3	TRBV4-1	TRBD1	TGTGCCAGCAGCCAAGGACAGGGAAGTTTTGGAAACACCATATATTTT	CASSQGQGSFGNTIYF
-	TRBJ1-3	TRBV5-4	-	TGTGCCAGCAGTATCGACACCGGAAACACCATATATTTT	CASSIDTGNTIYF
-	TRBJ2-7	TRBV5-1	-	TGCGCCAGCCGCGGGATGACCGTTTCCTACGAGCAGTACTTC	CASRGMTVSYEQYF
-	TRBJ2-5	TRBV6-5	-	TGTGCCAGCAGTTACTCTCGGCTAGCGGAGACCCAGTACTTC	CASSYSRLAETQYF